This TCR beta chain was identified during a study of blood T cell repertoires in COVID-19. Study at large: Samples taken during acute and convalescent COVID-19 were collected in the United States, Italy and Spain. T cells, B-cell-depleted T cells, or PBMCs provided the cDNA or gDNA that served as material.

Under the authors' procedure: Using reference gene primer amplification, nucleated cell counts were estimated. Data came from immunoSEQ multiplex PCR; TCRdb stores just in-frame clones and leaves some out. The V and J calls and clone size come from that table; D and trimming were worked out from the DNA. The sample consists of approximately 350,000 clones, 70% to 90% of them appearing once. The count of this clone is one. The CDR3 is made up of 19 amino acids. Germline CDR1 and CDR2: SGHKS and YYEKEE (reference sequence). V lost 1 base to trimming and J lost 5 bases; unmatched junction nucleotides: 16.

The V gene is TRBV5-5, the J gene TRBJ1-2; TRBD1 matches at 11 bases. The TCR was taken from a man between 35 and 55 years old with acute or convalescent COVID-19. The sequencing sample was made of peripheral blood. CDR3 residues: CASSLWVTGQGVEVYGYTF. CDR3 sequence (DNA): TGTGCCAGCAGCTTGTGGGTGACGGGACAGGGGGTTGAAGTTTATGGCTACACCTTC.